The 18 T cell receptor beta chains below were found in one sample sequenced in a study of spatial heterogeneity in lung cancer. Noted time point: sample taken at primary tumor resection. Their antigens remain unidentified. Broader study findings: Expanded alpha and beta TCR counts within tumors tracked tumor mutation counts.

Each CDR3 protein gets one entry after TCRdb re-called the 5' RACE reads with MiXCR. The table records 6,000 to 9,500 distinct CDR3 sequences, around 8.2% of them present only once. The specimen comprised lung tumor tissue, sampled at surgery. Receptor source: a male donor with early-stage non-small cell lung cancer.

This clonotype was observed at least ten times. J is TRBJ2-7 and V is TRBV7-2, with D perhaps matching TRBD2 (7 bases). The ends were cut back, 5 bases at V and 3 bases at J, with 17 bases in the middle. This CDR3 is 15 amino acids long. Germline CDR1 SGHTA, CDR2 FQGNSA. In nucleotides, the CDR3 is TGTGCCAGCAGCCCCTTCGAGGGGGGGGGCTACGAGCAGTACTTC. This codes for CASSPFEGGGYEQYF.

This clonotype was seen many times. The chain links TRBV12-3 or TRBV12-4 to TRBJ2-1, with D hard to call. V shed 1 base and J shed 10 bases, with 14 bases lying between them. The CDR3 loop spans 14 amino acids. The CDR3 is CASSLGGGSWEQFF. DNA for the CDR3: TGTGCCAGCAGTTTAGGCGGCGGTTCTTGGGAGCAGTTCTTC.

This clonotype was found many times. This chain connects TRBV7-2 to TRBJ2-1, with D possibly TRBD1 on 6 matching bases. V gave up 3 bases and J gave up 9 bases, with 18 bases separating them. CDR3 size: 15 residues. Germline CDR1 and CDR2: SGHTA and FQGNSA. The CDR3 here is CASSFSAGVNGEQFF. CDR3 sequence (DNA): TGTGCCAGCAGCTTTTCGGCAGGGGTGAACGGTGAGCAGTTCTTC.

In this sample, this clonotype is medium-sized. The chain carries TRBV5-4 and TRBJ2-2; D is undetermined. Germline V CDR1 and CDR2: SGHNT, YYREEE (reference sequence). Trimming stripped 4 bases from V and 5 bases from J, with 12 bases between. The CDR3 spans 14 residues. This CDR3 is CASSRSTKTGELFF. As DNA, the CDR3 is TGTGCCAGCAGCCGATCTACAAAGACCGGGGAGCTGTTTTTT.

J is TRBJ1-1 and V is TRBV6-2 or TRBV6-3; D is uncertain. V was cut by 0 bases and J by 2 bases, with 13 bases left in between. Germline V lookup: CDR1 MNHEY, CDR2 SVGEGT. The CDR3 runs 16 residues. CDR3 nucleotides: TGTGCCAGCAGTTACTCTAACCGACGGCTTAACACTGAAGCTTTCTTT. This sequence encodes CASSYSNRRLNTEAFF.

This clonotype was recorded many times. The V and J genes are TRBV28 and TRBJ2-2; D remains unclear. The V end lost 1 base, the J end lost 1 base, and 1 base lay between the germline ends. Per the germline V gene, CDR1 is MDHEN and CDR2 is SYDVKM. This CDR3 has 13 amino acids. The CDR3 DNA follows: TGTGCCAGCAGTTTATTGAACACCGGGGAGCTGTTTTTT. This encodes CASSLLNTGELFF.

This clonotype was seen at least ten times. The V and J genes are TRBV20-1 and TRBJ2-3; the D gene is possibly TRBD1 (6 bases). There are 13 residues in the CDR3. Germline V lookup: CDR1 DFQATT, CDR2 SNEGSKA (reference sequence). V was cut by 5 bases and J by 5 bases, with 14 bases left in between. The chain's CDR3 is CSAVVQGIDTQYF. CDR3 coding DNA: TGCAGTGCTGTAGTACAGGGAATAGATACGCAGTATTTT.

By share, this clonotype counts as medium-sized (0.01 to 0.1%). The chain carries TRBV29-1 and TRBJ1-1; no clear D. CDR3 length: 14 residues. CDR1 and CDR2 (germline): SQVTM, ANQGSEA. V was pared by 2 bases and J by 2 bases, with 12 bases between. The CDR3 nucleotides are TGCAGCGTTGAAAGTGGGGTTCGTAACACTGAAGCTTTCTTT. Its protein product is CSVESGVRNTEAFF.

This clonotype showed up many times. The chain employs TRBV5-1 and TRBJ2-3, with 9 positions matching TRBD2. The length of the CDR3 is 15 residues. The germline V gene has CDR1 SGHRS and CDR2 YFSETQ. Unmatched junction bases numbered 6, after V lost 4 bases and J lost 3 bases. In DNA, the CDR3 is TGCGCCAGCAGCCCTGGGACTAGCAGAACAGATACGCAGTATTTT. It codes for CASSPGTSRTDTQYF. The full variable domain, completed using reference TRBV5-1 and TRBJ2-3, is KAGVTQTPRYLIKTRGQQVTLSCSPISGHRSVSWYQQTPGQGLQFLFEYFSETQRNKGNFPGRFSGRQFSNSRSEMNVSTLELGDSALYLCASSPGTSRTDTQYFGPGTRLTVL.

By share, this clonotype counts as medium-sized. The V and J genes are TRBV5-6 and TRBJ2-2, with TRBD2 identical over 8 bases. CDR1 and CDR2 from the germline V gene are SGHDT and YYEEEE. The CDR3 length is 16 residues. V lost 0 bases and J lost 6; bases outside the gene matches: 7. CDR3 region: CASSLGLARIAGELFF. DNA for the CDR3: TGTGCCAGCAGCTTGGGACTAGCGAGGATCGCCGGGGAGCTGTTTTTT. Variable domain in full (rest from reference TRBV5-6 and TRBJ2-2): DAGVTQSPTHLIKTRGQQVTLRCSPKSGHDTVSWYQQALGQGPQFIFQYYEEEERQRGNFPDRFSGHQFPNYSSELNVNALLLGDSALYLCASSLGLARIAGELFFGEGSRLTVL.

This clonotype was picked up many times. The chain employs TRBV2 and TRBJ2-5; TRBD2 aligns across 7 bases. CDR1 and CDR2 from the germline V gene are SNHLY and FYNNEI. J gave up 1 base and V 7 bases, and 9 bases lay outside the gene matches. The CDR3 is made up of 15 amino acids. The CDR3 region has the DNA TGTGCCAGCACCTTTCCCTCTAGCGGCCAAGAGACCCAGTACTTC. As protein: CASTFPSSGQETQYF.

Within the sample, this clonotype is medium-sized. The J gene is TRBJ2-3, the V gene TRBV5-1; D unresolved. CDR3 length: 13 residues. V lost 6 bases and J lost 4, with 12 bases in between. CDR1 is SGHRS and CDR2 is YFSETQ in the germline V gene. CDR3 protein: CASKPTYSDTQYF. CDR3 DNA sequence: TGCGCCAGCAAACCGACGTACTCAGATACGCAGTATTTT.

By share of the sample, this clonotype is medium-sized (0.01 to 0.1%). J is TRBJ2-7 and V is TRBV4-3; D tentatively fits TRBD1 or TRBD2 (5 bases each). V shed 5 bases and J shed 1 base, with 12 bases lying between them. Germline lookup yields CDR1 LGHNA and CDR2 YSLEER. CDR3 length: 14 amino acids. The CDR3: CASSTGTDSYEQYF. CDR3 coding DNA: TGCGCCAGCAGCACCGGGACGGATTCCTACGAGCAGTACTTC.

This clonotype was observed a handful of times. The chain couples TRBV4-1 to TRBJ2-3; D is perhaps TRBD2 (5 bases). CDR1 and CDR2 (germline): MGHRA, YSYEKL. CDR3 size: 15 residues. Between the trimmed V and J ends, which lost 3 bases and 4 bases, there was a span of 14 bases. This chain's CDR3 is CASSHGEYGSDTQYF. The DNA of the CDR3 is TGCGCCAGCAGCCACGGGGAATATGGCTCAGATACGCAGTATTTT.

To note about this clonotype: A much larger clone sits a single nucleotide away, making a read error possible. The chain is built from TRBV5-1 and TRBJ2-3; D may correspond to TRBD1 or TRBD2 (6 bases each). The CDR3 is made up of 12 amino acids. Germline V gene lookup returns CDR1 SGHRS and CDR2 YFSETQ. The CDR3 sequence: CASSGGGDMQYF. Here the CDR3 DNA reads TGCGCCAGCAGCGGAGGGGGAGATATGCAGTATTTT.

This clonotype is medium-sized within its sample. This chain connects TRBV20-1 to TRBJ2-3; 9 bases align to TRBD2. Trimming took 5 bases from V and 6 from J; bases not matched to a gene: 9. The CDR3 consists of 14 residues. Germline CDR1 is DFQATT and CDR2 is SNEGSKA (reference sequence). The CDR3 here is CSADVSGRYDTQYF. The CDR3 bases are TGCAGTGCTGATGTCAGCGGGAGGTACGATACGCAGTATTTT.

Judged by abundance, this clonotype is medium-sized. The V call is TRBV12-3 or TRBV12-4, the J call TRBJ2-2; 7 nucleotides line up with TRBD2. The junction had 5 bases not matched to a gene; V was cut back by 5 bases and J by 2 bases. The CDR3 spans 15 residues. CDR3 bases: TGTGCCAGCAGTCCTCGGACTAGAAACACCGGGGAGCTGTTTTTT. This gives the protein CASSPRTRNTGELFF.

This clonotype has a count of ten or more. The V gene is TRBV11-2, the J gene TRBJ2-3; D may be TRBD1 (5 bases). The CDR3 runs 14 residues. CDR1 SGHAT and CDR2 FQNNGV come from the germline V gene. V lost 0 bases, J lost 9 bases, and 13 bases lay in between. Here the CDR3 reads CASSLDRVAGTQYF. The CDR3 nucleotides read TGTGCCAGCAGCTTAGATCGTGTGGCAGGGACGCAGTATTTT.